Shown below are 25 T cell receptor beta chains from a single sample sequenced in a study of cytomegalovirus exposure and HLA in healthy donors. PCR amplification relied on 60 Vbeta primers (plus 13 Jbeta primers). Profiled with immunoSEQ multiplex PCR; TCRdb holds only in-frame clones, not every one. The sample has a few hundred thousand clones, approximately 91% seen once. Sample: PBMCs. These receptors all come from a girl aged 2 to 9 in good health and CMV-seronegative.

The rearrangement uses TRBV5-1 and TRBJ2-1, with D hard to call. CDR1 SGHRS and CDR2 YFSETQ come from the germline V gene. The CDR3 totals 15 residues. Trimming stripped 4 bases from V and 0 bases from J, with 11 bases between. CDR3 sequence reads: CASSQSEPSYNEQFF. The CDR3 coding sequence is TGCGCCAGCAGCCAGAGCGAGCCCTCCTACAATGAGCAGTTCTTC.

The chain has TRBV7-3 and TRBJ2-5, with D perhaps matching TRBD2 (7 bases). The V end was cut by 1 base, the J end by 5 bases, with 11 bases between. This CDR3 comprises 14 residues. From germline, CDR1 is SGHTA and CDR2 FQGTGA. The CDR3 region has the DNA TGTGCCAGCAGCTTAATGGGGGGGCAGGAGACCCAGTACTTC. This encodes CASSLMGGQETQYF.

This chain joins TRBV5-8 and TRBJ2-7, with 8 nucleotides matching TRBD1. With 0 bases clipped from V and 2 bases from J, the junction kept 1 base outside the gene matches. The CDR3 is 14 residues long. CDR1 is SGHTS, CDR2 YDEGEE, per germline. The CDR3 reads CASSLDRGAYEQYF. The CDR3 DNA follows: TGTGCCAGCAGCTTGGACAGGGGGGCCTACGAGCAGTACTTC.

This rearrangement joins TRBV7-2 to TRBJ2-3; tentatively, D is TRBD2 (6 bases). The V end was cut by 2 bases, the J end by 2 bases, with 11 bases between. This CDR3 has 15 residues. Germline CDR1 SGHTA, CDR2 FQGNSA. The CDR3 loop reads CASSLILRDTDTQYF. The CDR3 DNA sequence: TGTGCCAGCAGCTTAATCCTGCGGGACACAGATACGCAGTATTTT.

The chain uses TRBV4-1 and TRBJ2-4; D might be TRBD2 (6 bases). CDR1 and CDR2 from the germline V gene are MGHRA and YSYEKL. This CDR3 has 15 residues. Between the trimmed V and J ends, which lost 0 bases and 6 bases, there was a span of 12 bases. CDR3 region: CASSQEVGGLNIQYF. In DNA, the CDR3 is TGCGCCAGCAGCCAAGAGGTCGGGGGATTAAACATTCAGTACTTC.

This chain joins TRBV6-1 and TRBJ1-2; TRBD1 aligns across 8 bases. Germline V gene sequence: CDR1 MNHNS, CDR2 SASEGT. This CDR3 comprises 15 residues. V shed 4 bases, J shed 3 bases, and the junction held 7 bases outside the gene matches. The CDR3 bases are TGTGCCAGCAGTGCTCCCTGGGGACAGGACTATGGCTACACCTTC. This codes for CASSAPWGQDYGYTF.

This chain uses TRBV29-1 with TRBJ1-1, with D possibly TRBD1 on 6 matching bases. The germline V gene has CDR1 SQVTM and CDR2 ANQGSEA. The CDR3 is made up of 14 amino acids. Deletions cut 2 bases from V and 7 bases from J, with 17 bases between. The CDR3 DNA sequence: TGCAGCGTTGAAATAGCCAGGGGCTATGATGAAGCTTTCTTT. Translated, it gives CSVEIARGYDEAFF.

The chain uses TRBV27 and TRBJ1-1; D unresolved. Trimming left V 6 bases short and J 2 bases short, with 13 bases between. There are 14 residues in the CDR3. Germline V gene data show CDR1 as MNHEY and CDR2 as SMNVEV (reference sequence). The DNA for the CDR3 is TGTGCCAGCAGCACGGAGCTTCGCAACACTGAAGCTTTCTTT. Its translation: CASSTELRNTEAFF.

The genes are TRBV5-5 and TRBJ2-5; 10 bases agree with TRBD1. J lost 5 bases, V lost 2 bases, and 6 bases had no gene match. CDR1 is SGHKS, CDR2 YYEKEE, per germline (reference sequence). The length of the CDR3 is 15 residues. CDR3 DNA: TGTGCCAGCAGCTTCGGGACAGGGGTATGGGAGACCCAGTACTTC. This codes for CASSFGTGVWETQYF. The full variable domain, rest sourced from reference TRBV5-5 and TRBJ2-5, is DAGVTQSPTHLIKTRGQQVTLRCSPISGHKSVSWYQQVLGQGPQFIFQYYEKEERGRGNFPDRFSARQFPNYSSELNVNALLLGDSALYLCASSFGTGVWETQYFGPGTRLLVL.

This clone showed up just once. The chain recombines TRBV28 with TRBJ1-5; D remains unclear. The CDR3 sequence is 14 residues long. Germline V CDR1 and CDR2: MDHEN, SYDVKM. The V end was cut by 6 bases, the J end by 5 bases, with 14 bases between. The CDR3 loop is CASSETLRYQPQHF. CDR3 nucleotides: TGTGCCAGCAGCGAGACCCTGAGGTATCAGCCCCAGCATTTT. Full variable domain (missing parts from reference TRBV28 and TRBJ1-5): DVKVTQSSRYLVKRTGEKVFLECVQDMDHENMFWYRQDPGLGLRLIYFSYDVKMKEKGDIPEGYSVSREKKERFSLILESASTNQTSMYLCASSETLRYQPQHFGDGTRLSIL.

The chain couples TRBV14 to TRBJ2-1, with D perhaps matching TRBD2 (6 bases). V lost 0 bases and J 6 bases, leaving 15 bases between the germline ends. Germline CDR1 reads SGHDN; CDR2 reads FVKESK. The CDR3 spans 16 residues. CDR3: CASSQDIGRIVNEQFF. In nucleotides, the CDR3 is TGTGCCAGCAGCCAAGATATCGGGAGAATAGTCAATGAGCAGTTCTTC. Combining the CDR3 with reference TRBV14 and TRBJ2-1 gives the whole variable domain EAGVTQFPSHSVIEKGQTVTLRCDPISGHDNLYWYRRVMGKEIKFLLHFVKESKQDESGMPNNRFLAERTGGTYSTLKVQPAELEDSGVYFCASSQDIGRIVNEQFFGPGTRLTVL.

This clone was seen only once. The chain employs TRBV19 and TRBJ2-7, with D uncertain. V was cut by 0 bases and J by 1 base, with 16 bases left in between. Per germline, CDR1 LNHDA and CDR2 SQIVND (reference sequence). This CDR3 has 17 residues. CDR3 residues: CASSIDRSGGGSYEQYF. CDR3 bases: TGTGCCAGTAGTATAGATCGATCGGGTGGTGGTTCCTACGAGCAGTACTTC.

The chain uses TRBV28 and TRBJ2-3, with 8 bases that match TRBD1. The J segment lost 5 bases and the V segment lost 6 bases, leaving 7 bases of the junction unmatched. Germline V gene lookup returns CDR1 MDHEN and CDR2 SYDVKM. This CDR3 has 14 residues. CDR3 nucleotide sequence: TGTGCCAGCAGCTCTGGACAGGGAGGAGATACGCAGTATTTT. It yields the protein CASSSGQGGDTQYF.

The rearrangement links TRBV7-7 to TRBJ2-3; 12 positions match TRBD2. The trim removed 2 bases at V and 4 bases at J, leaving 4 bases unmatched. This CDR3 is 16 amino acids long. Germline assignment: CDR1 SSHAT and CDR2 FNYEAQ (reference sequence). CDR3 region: CASSLLAGGPPDTQYF. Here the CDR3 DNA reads TGTGCCAGCAGCTTACTAGCGGGAGGGCCACCAGATACGCAGTATTTT.

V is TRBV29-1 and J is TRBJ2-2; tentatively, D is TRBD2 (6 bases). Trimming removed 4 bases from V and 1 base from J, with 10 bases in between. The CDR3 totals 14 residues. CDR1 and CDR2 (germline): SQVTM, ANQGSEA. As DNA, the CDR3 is TGCAGCGTTGGGGGGGAGATGAACACCGGGGAGCTGTTTTTT. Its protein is CSVGGEMNTGELFF.

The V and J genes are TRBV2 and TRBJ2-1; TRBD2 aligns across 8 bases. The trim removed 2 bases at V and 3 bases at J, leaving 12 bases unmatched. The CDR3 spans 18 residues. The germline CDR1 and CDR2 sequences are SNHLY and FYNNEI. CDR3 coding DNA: TGTGCCAGCAGTGAAAACAGGGAGACTAGCGACCTCTACAATGAGCAGTTCTTC. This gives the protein CASSENRETSDLYNEQFF.

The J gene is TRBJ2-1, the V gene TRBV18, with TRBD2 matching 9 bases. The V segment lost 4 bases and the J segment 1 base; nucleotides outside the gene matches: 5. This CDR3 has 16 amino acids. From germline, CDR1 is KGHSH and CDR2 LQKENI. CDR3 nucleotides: TGTGCCAGCTCACGAGGTAGCGGGAGTTCCTACAATGAGCAGTTCTTC. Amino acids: CASSRGSGSSYNEQFF.

The CDR3 DNA reads as TGTGCCAGCAGCTTGCCGGCGGGAGTTAAGGCCGGGGAGCTGTTTTTT. Protein: CASSLPAGVKAGELFF. The chain has TRBV5-4 and TRBJ2-2, with 7 bases matching TRBD2. The V gene end was trimmed by 1 base and the J gene end by 6 bases; junction bases not matched to a gene: 9. The germline gives CDR1 SGHNT, CDR2 YYREEE (reference sequence). The CDR3 spans 16 residues.

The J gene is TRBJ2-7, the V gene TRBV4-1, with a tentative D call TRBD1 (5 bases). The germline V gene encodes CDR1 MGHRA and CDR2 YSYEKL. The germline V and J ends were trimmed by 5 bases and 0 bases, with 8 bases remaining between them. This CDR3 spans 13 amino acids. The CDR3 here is CASSGTGSYEQYF. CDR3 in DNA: TGCGCCAGCAGCGGAACAGGCTCCTACGAGCAGTACTTC.

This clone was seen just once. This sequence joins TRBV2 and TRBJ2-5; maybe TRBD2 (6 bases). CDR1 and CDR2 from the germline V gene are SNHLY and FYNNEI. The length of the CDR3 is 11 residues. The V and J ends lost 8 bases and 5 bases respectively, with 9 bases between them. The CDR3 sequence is CASRGAETQYF. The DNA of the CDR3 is TGTGCCAGCCGCGGGGCCGAGACCCAGTACTTC.

The CDR3 is CASSDTGNQPQHF. CDR3 DNA: TGTGCCAGCAGTGACACAGGCAATCAGCCCCAGCATTTT. The rearrangement uses TRBV5-6 and TRBJ1-5; D is unresolved. The CDR3 is 13 amino acids. V was pared by 5 bases and J by 2 bases, with 8 bases between. Germline V gene data show CDR1 as SGHDT and CDR2 as YYEEEE.

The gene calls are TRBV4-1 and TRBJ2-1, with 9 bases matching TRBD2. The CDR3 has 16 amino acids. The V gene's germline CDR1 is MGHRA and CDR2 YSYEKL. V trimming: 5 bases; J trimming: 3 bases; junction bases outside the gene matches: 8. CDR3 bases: TGCGCCAGCAGCGGAACCGGGACTAGCAGCTACAATGAGCAGTTCTTC. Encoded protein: CASSGTGTSSYNEQFF.

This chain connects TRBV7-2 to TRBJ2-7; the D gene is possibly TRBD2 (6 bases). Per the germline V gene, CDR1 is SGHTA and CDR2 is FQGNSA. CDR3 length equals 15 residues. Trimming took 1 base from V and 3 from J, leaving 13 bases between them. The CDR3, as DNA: TGTGCCAGCAGCTTAGGGGACTGGACCCTCTACGAGCAGTACTTC. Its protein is CASSLGDWTLYEQYF.

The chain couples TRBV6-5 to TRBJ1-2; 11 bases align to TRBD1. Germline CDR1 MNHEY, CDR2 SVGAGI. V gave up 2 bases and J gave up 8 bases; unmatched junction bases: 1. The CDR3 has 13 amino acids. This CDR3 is CASSYGTGGGYTF. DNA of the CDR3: TGTGCCAGCAGTTACGGGACAGGGGGAGGCTACACCTTC.

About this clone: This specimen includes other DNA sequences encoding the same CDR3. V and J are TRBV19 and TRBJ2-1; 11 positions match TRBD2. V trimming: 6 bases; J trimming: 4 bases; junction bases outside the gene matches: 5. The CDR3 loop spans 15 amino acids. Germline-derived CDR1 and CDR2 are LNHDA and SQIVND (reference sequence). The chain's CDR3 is CASSSGTSGYNEQFF. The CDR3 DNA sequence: TGTGCCAGTAGCTCCGGGACTAGCGGTTACAATGAGCAGTTCTTC. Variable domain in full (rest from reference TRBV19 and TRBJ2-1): DGGITQSPKYLFRKEGQNVTLSCEQNLNHDAMYWYRQDPGQGLRLIYYSQIVNDFQKGDIAEGYSVSREKKESFPLTVTSAQKNPTAFYLCASSSGTSGYNEQFFGPGTRLTVL.